The 5 T cell receptor beta chains given below trace back to one sample, sequenced in a study of CD8+CD57+ T cells in acquired aplastic anemia. Investigators profiled TCR beta VDJ and CDR3 from genomic DNA template. TCRdb independently ran MiXCR on the reads; one entry per CDR3 protein. The table includes approximately 260,000 distinct CDR3 sequences, approximately 86% detected once. Sequenced patients had shown CD8+CD57+ cell expansion by flow cytometry. The sample consisted of sorted CD4+, CD8+, or CD8+CD57+ T cells (not recorded which) from PBMCs. The receptors were gathered from a human donor with aplastic anemia.

This clonotype has just one count. V usage is TRBV7-3 and J usage is TRBJ2-1; D may be TRBD2 (6 bases). The germline CDR1 and CDR2 sequences are SGHTA and FQGTGA. Trimming pared 5 bases from V and 8 bases from J, leaving 22 bases between. There are 16 residues in the CDR3. The CDR3 spells CASSIQRNGGNDEQFF. Written as DNA, the CDR3 is TGTGCCAGCAGCATACAAAGAAACGGCGGGAACGATGAGCAGTTCTTC.

The J gene is TRBJ1-1, the V gene TRBV11-2; D call uncertain. The CDR3 length is 14 residues. V was cut by 0 bases and J by 11 bases, with 16 bases left in between. Per the germline V gene, CDR1 is SGHAT and CDR2 is FQNNGV. CDR3 sequence (DNA): TGTGCCAGCAGCTTAGAACAGCCCACGGTCGAGGCTTTCTTT. Its protein product is CASSLEQPTVEAFF.

The rearrangement links TRBV7-3 to TRBJ1-1, with no clear D. Trimming stripped 6 bases from V and 14 bases from J, with 28 bases between. This CDR3 has 15 amino acids. Germline assignment: CDR1 SGHTA and CDR2 FQGTGA. The CDR3, as DNA: TGTGCCAGCAGTTCTGATCGGACTTGGAGAAAGACCGCGTTCTTT. Protein sequence: CASSSDRTWRKTAFF. The full variable domain, rest sourced from reference TRBV7-3 and TRBJ1-1, is GAGVSQTPSNKVTEKGKYVELRCDPISGHTALYWYRQSLGQGPEFLIYFQGTGAADDSGLPNDRFFAVRPEGSVSTLKIQRTERGDSAVYLCASSSDRTWRKTAFFGQGTRLTVV.

This chain joins TRBV2 and TRBJ2-3; TRBD2 matches at 7 bases. Germline lookup yields CDR1 SNHLY and CDR2 FYNNEI. The junction had 9 bases not matched to a gene; V was cut back by 6 bases and J by 6 bases. The CDR3 extends over 14 amino acids. CDR3 bases: TGTGCCAGCAGCAAGGAGGGAGGGCCCGATACGCAGTATTTT. Encoded protein: CASSKEGGPDTQYF.

The chain couples TRBV15 to TRBJ2-7; 11 positions match TRBD1. CDR3 length: 15 amino acids. In germline, CDR1 is LNHNV, CDR2 YYDKDF (reference sequence). V lost 5 bases and J lost 1; bases outside the gene matches: 4. The DNA of the CDR3 is TGTGCCACCAGCGGCCGGGACAGGGGGTCCTACGAGCAGTACTTC. This encodes CATSGRDRGSYEQYF.